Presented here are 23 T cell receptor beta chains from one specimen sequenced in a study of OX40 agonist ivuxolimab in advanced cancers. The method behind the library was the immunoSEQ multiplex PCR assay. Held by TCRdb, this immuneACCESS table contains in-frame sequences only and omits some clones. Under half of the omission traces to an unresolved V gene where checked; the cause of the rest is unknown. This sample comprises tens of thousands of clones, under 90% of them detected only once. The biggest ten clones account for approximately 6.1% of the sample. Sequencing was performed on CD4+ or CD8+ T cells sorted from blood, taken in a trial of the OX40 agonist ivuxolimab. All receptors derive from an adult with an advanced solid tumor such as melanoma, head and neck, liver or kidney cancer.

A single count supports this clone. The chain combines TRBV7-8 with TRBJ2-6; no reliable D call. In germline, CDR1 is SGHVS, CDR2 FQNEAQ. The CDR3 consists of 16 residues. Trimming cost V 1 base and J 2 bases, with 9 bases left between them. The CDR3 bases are TGTGCCAGCAGCTTAGTGAGTGGGGCTGGGGCCAACGTCCTGACTTTC. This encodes CASSLVSGAGANVLTF.

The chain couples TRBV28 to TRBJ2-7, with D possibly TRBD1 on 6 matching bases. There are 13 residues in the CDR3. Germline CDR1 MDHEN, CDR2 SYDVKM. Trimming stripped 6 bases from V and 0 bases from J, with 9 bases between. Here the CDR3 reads CASRQTGSYEQYV. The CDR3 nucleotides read TGTGCCAGCAGGCAGACAGGCTCCTACGAGCAGTACGTC.

The CDR3 sequence is CASSDLGPGNSPLHF. CDR3 sequence (DNA): TGCGCCAGCAGTGACTTGGGACCGGGTAATTCACCCCTCCACTTT. The chain joins TRBV10-2 to TRBJ1-6; a weak D match, TRBD1 (5 bases). CDR1 WSHSY and CDR2 SAAADI come from the germline V gene. The ends were cut back, 3 bases at V and 6 bases at J, with 12 bases in the middle. CDR3 size: 15 residues.

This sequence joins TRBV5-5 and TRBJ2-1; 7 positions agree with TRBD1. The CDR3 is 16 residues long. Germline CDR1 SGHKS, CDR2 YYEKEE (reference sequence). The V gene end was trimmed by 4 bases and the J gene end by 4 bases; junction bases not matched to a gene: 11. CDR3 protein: CASSPGQSDPYNEQFF. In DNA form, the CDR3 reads TGTGCCAGCAGCCCGGGACAGTCCGATCCTTACAATGAGCAGTTCTTC.

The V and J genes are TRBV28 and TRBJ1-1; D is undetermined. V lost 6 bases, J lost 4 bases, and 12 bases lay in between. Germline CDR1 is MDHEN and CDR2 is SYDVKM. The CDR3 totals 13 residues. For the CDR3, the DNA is TGTGCCAGCAGCCAGACTGGCATCACTGAAGCTTTCTTT. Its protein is CASSQTGITEAFF.

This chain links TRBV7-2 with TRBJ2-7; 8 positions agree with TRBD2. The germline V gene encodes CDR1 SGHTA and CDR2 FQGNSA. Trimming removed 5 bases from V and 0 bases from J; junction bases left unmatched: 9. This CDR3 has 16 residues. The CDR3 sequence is CASSNRAGALSYEQYF. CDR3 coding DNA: TGTGCCAGCAGCAACAGAGCGGGAGCGCTCTCCTACGAGCAGTACTTC.

The CDR3 protein is CASSMAVYNEQFF. CDR3 in DNA: TGTGCCAGCAGTATGGCGGTCTACAATGAGCAGTTCTTC. This chain links TRBV27 with TRBJ2-1; D gene ambiguous. Germline loops: CDR1 MNHEY, CDR2 SMNVEV (reference sequence). The CDR3 covers 13 residues. Trimming cost V 5 bases and J 3 bases, with 8 bases left between them.

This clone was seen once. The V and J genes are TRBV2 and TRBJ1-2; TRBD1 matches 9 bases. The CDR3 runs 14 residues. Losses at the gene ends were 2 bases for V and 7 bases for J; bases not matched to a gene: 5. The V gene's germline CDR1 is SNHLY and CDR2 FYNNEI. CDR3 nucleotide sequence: TGTGCCAGCAGTGAACCGGGACAGGGCACTGGCTACACCTTC. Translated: CASSEPGQGTGYTF.

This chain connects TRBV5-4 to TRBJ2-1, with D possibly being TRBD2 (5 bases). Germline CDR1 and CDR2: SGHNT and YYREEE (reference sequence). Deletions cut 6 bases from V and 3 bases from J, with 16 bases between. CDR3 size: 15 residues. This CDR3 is CASTIAGGLYNEQFF. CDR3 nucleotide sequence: TGTGCCAGCACCATTGCCGGCGGACTCTACAATGAGCAGTTCTTC. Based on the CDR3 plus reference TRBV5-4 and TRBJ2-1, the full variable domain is ETGVTQSPTHLIKTRGQQVTLRCSSQSGHNTVSWYQQALGQGPQFIFQYYREEENGRGNFPPRFSGLQFPNYSSELNVNALELDDSALYLCASTIAGGLYNEQFFGPGTRLTVL.

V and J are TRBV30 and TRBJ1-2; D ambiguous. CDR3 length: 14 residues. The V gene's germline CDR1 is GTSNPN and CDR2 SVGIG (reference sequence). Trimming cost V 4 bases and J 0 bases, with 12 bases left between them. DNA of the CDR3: TGTGCCTGGATCGGCGGGAGCTCTAACTATGGCTACACCTTC. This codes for CAWIGGSSNYGYTF.

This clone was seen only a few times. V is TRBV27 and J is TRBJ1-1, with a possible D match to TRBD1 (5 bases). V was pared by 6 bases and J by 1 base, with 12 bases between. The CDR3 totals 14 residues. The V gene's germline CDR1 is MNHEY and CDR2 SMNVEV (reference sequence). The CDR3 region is CASRRVGGNTEAFF. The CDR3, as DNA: TGTGCCAGCAGACGGGTCGGGGGGAACACTGAAGCTTTCTTT.

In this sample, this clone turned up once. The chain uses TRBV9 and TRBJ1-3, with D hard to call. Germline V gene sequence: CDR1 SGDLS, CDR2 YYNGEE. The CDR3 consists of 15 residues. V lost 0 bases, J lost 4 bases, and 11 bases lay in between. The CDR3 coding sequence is TGTGCCAGCAGCGTAGCTGCCGACCAGGGAAACACCATATATTTT. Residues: CASSVAADQGNTIYF.

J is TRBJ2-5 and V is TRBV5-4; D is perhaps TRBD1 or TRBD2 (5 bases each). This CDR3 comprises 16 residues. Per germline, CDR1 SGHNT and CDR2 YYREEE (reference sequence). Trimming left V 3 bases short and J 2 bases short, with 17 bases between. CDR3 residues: CASSSPGTETQETQYF. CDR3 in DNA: TGTGCCAGCAGCTCCCCCGGGACGGAGACTCAAGAGACCCAGTACTTC.

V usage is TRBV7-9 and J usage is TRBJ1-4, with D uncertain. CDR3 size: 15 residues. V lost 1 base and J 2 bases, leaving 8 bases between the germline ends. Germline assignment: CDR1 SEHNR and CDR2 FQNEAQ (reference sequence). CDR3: CASSLGAATNEKLFF. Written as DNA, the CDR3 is TGTGCCAGCAGCTTAGGGGCGGCGACTAATGAAAAACTGTTTTTT.

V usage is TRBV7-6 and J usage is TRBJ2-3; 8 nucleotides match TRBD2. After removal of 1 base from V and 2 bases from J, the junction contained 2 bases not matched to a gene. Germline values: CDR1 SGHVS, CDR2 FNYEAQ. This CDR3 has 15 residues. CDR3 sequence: CASSLGGGPTDTQYF. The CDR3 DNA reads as TGTGCCAGCAGCTTAGGCGGGGGGCCCACAGATACGCAGTATTTT.

CDR3 bases: TGTGCCAGCAGCTTATACGGGAGCAGCATCGATGAGCAGTTCTTC. The encoded protein is CASSLYGSSIDEQFF. V usage is TRBV7-6 and J usage is TRBJ2-1; possible D gene TRBD2, 6 bases. With 2 bases removed from V and 8 bases from J, the gap between germline ends came to 16 bases. This CDR3 is 15 amino acids long. Per germline, CDR1 SGHVS and CDR2 FNYEAQ.

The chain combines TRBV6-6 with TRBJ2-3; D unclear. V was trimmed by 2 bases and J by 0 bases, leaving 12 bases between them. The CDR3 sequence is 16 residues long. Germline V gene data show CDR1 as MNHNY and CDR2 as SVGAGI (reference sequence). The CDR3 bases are TGTGCCAGCAGTTACCGGGTCGGGCCTAGCACAGATACGCAGTATTTT. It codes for CASSYRVGPSTDTQYF.

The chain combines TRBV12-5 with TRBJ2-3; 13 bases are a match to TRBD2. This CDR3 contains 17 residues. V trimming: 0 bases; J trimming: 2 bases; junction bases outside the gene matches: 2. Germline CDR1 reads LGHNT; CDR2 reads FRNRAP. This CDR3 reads CASGLVGLAGYTDTQYF. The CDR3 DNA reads TGTGCTAGTGGTTTGGTGGGACTAGCGGGGTACACAGATACGCAGTATTTT.

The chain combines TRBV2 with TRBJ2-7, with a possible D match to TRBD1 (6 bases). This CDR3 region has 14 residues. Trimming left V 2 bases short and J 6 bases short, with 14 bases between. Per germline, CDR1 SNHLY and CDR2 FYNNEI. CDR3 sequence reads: CASSERPGDREQYV. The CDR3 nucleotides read TGTGCCAGCAGTGAACGGCCAGGGGATCGCGAGCAGTACGTC.

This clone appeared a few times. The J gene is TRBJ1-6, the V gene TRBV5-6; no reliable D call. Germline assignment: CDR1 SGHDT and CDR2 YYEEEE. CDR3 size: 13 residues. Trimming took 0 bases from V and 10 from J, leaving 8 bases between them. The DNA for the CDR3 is TGTGCCAGCAGCTTGGGAAGTAACTCACCCCTCCACTTT. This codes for CASSLGSNSPLHF.

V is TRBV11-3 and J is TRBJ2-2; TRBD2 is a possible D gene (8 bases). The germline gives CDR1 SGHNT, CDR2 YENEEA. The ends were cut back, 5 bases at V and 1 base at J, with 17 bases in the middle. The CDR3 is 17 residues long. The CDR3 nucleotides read TGTGCCAGCAGCCCTGTAGCGGGACAGCAGAACACCGGGGAGCTGTTTTTT. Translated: CASSPVAGQQNTGELFF.

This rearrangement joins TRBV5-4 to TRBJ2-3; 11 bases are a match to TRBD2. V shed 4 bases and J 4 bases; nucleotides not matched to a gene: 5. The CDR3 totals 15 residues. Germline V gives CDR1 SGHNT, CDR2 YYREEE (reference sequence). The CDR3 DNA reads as TGTGCCAGCAGCATTAGCGGGGGGGCGGCAGATACGCAGTATTTT. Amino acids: CASSISGGAADTQYF.

The CDR3 DNA reads as TGCGCCAGCAGCCCAGGCGGGGTGGGGTACGAGCAGTACGTC. Its translation is CASSPGGVGYEQYV. The chain carries TRBV4-1 and TRBJ2-7; a weak D match, TRBD2 (6 bases). This CDR3 has 14 residues. Germline V lookup: CDR1 MGHRA, CDR2 YSYEKL. With 4 bases removed from V and 4 bases from J, the gap between germline ends came to 14 bases.